A selection of T cell receptor beta chains follows, all from one sample in a study of T cell responses to AZD1222 COVID-19 vaccine. This table comes from immunoSEQ multiplex PCR, and its TCRdb copy is limited to in-frame clones, with some not included. The sample lists 95,000 to 100,000 clones, around 84% occurring once. Here the sequenced sample was peripheral blood, taken 28 days after the second AZD1222 dose. These receptors were obtained from an adult who received the AZD1222 COVID-19 vaccine. CDR3s include the opening cysteine and the closing phenylalanine or tryptophan. Fields, in order: J gene, clone size, D gene, CDR3 length, V gene, CDR3 protein, CDR3 DNA. A D gene is named only where the DNA matches it firmly. Size is omitted from some rows. Given values are once, few, many or a class for expanded clones.

TRBJ1-2 | - | - | 14 | TRBV6-5 | CAMRGEGPWEGYTF | TGTGCCATGCGAGGGGAGGGTCCTTGGGAAGGCTACACCTTC
TRBJ1-2 | - | - | 15 | TRBV18 | CASSPQSGRDSGYTF | TGTGCCAGCTCACCTCAATCAGGGCGAGACTCTGGCTACACCTTC
TRBJ2-1 | - | TRBD1 | 15 | TRBV5-1 | CASSSGQGFGNEQFF | TGCGCCAGCAGCTCGGGACAGGGGTTCGGAAATGAGCAGTTCTTC
TRBJ2-5 | - | - | 11 | TRBV5-4 | CASRTQETQYF | TGTGCCAGCAGGACACAAGAGACCCAGTACTTC
TRBJ1-6 | - | - | 14 | TRBV27 | CASSPGLGNSPLHF | TGTGCCAGCAGTCCAGGGCTGGGTAATTCACCCCTCCACTTT
TRBJ2-5 | - | - | 16 | TRBV5-6 | CASSGQPAGDQETQYF | TGTGCCAGCAGCGGACAGCCGGCGGGCGATCAAGAGACCCAGTACTTC
TRBJ2-2 | - | - | 16 | TRBV12-5 | CASAQRRTSLTGELFF | TGTGCTAGTGCCCAACGACGGACTTCTCTCACCGGGGAGCTGTTTTTT
TRBJ2-5 | - | TRBD2 | 15 | TRBV9 | CASSVGPSGKETQYF | TGTGCCAGCAGCGTTGGCCCTAGCGGGAAGGAGACCCAGTACTTC
TRBJ1-5 | once | - | 13 | TRBV7-9 | CASTDVGNQPQHF | TGTGCCAGCACCGACGTAGGGAATCAGCCCCAGCATTTT
TRBJ1-2 | few | - | 14 | TRBV7-9 | CASSLVPGSYGYTF | TGTGCCAGCAGCTTAGTTCCGGGGTCCTATGGCTACACCTTC
TRBJ2-6 | - | - | 15 | TRBV7-9 | CASSLRSSGANVLTF | TGTGCCAGCAGCCTCCGTTCCTCTGGGGCCAACGTCCTGACTTTC
TRBJ2-5 | - | - | 15 | TRBV11-1 | CASRARLEMTETQYF | TGTGCCAGCAGGGCTCGACTAGAAATGACCGAGACCCAGTACTTC
TRBJ1-4 | - | - | 12 | TRBV19 | CASSIVNEKLFF | TGTGCCAGTAGTATTGTTAATGAAAAACTGTTTTTT
TRBJ2-7 | - | TRBD2 | 11 | TRBV20-1 | CSARSGSLQYF | TGCAGTGCTAGAAGCGGGAGTCTCCAGTACTTC
TRBJ1-1 | - | - | 12 | TRBV7-9 | CASSHLNTEAFF | TGTGCCAGCAGCCATTTGAACACTGAAGCTTTCTTT
TRBJ2-2 | once | - | 11 | TRBV12-3/TRBV12-4 | CASTDTGELFF | TGTGCCAGCACAGATACCGGGGAGCTGTTTTTT
TRBJ1-1 | once | - | 13 | TRBV6-5 | CASSYSRNTEAFF | TGTGCCAGCAGTTACTCGAGGAACACTGAAGCTTTCTTT
TRBJ2-7 | - | TRBD1 | 15 | TRBV10-3 | CASAAAGQGAQEQYF | TGTGCCAGCGCAGCGGCGGGACAGGGGGCGCAGGAGCAGTACTTC
TRBJ1-2 | - | - | 13 | TRBV6-1 | CAISLKGNYGYTF | TGTGCCATTAGCTTGAAAGGGAACTATGGCTACACCTTC
TRBJ1-2 | - | - | 13 | TRBV5-1 | CASSPGQSYGYTF | TGCGCCAGCAGCCCCGGACAGAGTTATGGCTACACCTTC
TRBJ1-5 | - | - | 14 | TRBV30 | CAWSVGLGNQPQHF | TGTGCCTGGAGTGTAGGGTTAGGAAATCAGCCCCAGCATTTT
TRBJ2-2 | - | TRBD2 | 16 | TRBV7-9 | CASSLAAGGGTGELFF | TGTGCCAGCAGCTTAGCAGCGGGAGGGGGAACCGGGGAGCTGTTTTTT
TRBJ1-4 | - | - | 14 | TRBV19 | CASSEDRKDEKLFF | TGTGCCAGTAGTGAAGACAGGAAGGATGAAAAACTGTTTTTT
TRBJ2-3 | - | - | 13 | TRBV7-3 | CASSFGASDTQYF | TGTGCCAGCAGCTTCGGAGCTTCGGATACGCAGTATTTT
TRBJ2-7 | - | - | 14 | TRBV5-1 | CASSLEDTDYEQYF | TGCGCCAGCAGCTTGGAGGACACCGACTACGAGCAGTACTTC
TRBJ2-1 | - | - | 16 | TRBV24-1 | CATSDVGQSTIGEQFF | TGTGCCACCAGTGATGTCGGACAGAGCACAATAGGTGAGCAGTTCTTC
TRBJ1-2 | - | - | 15 | TRBV4-1 | CASSQWGAANYGYTF | TGCGCCAGCAGCCAATGGGGGGCGGCTAACTATGGCTACACCTTC
TRBJ2-5 | - | - | 13 | TRBV7-9 | CASSLAPQETQYF | TGTGCCAGCAGCTTAGCCCCCCAAGAGACCCAGTACTTC
TRBJ1-1 | - | TRBD1 | 18 | TRBV7-2 | CASSLSFAGTGGWSEAFF | TGTGCCAGCAGCTTATCCTTCGCCGGGACAGGGGGTTGGTCTGAAGCTTTCTTT
TRBJ2-7 | - | - | 12 | TRBV5-4 | CASSGDGLEQYF | TGTGCCAGCAGTGGGGACGGCTTGGAGCAGTACTTC
TRBJ2-3 | - | - | 14 | TRBV25-1 | CASSLSGPTDTQYF | TGTGCCAGCAGTCTATCGGGACCGACAGATACGCAGTATTTT
TRBJ2-4 | - | - | 18 | TRBV5-1 | CASSLNFRLEDAKNIQYF | TGCGCCAGCAGCTTGAATTTTCGTCTCGAGGATGCCAAAAACATTCAGTACTTC
TRBJ2-7 | few | TRBD1 | 14 | TRBV6-5 | CASTGQTDSYEQYF | TGTGCCAGCACGGGACAGACAGACTCCTACGAGCAGTACTTC
TRBJ2-2 | - | - | 11 | TRBV5-1 | CASSRRGELFF | TGCGCCAGCAGTAGGCGAGGGGAGCTGTTTTTT
TRBJ2-1 | - | - | 11 | TRBV5-6 | CASSRGDEQFF | TGTGCCAGCTCAAGGGGGGATGAGCAGTTCTTC
TRBJ1-2 | once | - | 14 | TRBV24-1 | CATSDLSPNYGYTF | TGTGCCACCAGTGATTTATCGCCTAACTATGGCTACACCTTC
TRBJ1-1 | - | - | 14 | TRBV4-1 | CASSPLRRDTEAFF | TGCGCCAGCAGCCCCCTCCGACGGGACACTGAAGCTTTCTTT
TRBJ1-2 | - | - | 15 | TRBV5-1 | CASSLAPPEGYGYTF | TGCGCCAGCAGCTTGGCCCCGCCCGAGGGCTATGGCTACACCTTC
TRBJ1-1 | - | - | 14 | TRBV5-1 | CASSSNGANTEAFF | TGCGCCAGCAGCTCGAACGGTGCAAACACTGAAGCTTTCTTT
TRBJ1-5 | - | - | 13 | TRBV19 | CASSPLLEQPQHF | TGTGCCAGTAGCCCCCTTTTAGAGCAGCCCCAGCATTTT
TRBJ1-1 | - | - | 11 | TRBV6-6 | CASSPDTEAFF | TGTGCCAGCAGTCCAGACACTGAAGCTTTCTTT
TRBJ2-1 | - | TRBD2 | 15 | TRBV3-1/TRBV3-2 | CASSLERGAHNEQFF | TGTGCCAGCAGCCTGGAGCGGGGGGCCCACAATGAGCAGTTCTTC
TRBJ1-1 | - | - | 15 | TRBV19 | CASSTLNKMNTEAFF | TGTGCCAGTAGCACGCTGAATAAAATGAACACTGAAGCTTTCTTT
TRBJ2-1 | - | TRBD2 | 19 | TRBV2 | CASRFPGLAGEGSYNEQFF | TGTGCCAGCAGATTCCCGGGACTAGCGGGAGAAGGGTCCTACAATGAGCAGTTCTTC
TRBJ1-1 | - | - | 16 | TRBV7-9 | CASSWTLGSGAPEAFF | TGTGCCAGCAGCTGGACATTAGGAAGCGGGGCACCCGAAGCTTTCTTT
TRBJ1-6 | few | TRBD1 | 15 | TRBV2 | CASNLNGQENSPLHF | TGTGCCAGCAATCTCAATGGACAGGAGAATTCACCCCTCCACTTT
TRBJ1-6 | - | TRBD1 | 18 | TRBV5-1 | CASSLDGQASSYNSPLHF | TGCGCCAGCAGCTTGGATGGACAGGCGAGCTCCTATAATTCACCCCTCCACTTT
TRBJ2-7 | few | TRBD1 | 13 | TRBV25-1 | CASDGTGDHEQYF | TGTGCCAGCGACGGGACAGGGGACCACGAGCAGTACTTC
TRBJ1-1 | - | - | 13 | TRBV30 | CAWSGTENTEAFF | TGTGCCTGGAGTGGGACAGAGAACACTGAAGCTTTCTTT
TRBJ1-2 | - | - | 13 | TRBV5-6 | CASSLNRRGGYTF | TGTGCCAGCAGCTTGAACAGGCGGGGCGGCTACACCTTC
TRBJ1-6 | - | TRBD1 | 15 | TRBV5-5 | CASTLETGRNSPLHF | TGTGCCAGCACCCTGGAGACAGGGAGGAATTCACCCCTCCACTTT
TRBJ2-7 | - | - | 18 | TRBV6-1 | CASSEAVVKQGLTYEQYF | TGTGCCAGCAGTGAAGCGGTCGTAAAACAGGGTCTAACCTACGAGCAGTACTTC
TRBJ2-7 | once | - | 14 | TRBV19 | CASSTDRFPYEQYF | TGTGCCAGTAGCACGGACAGATTCCCCTACGAGCAGTACTTC
TRBJ2-5 | - | TRBD1 | 15 | TRBV7-9 | CASSWRQGAQETQYF | TGTGCCAGCAGCTGGAGGCAGGGGGCCCAAGAGACCCAGTACTTC
TRBJ2-7 | - | - | 14 | TRBV6-5 | CASSSTPVPYEQYF | TGTGCCAGCAGTTCTACGCCTGTCCCCTACGAGCAGTACTTC